This T cell receptor beta chain was obtained from a study of blood T cells in healthy people across ages. General observations from the study: Roughly linear age-related decline in beta diversity appeared, significant by age roughly 40.

Per germline, CDR1 SEHNR and CDR2 FQNEAQ (reference sequence). V gave up 5 bases and J gave up 7 bases; unmatched junction bases: 11. This CDR3 has 17 amino acids. Through a sample-barcoded 5' primer and a J-beta primer mix, a second PCR was run for about 7 to 12 cycles. TCRdb fed the 5' RACE reads into MiXCR, producing one record per CDR3 protein. The sample has under 1 million distinct CDR3 sequences, around 42% seen once. Concerning this clonotype itself: Its antigen is currently unknown.

This chain connects TRBV7-9 to TRBJ1-6; 10 nucleotides align to TRBD1. The sample was blood. The source is a man aged 55 to 70 in good health. The CDR3 here is CASSRNPPGQGNSPLHF. CDR3 in DNA: TGTGCCAGCAGCAGAAACCCGCCGGGACAGGGGAATTCACCCCTCCACTTT. The full variable domain, rest sourced from reference TRBV7-9 and TRBJ1-6, is DTGVSQNPRHKITKRGQNVTFRCDPISEHNRLYWYRQTLGQGPEFLTYFQNEAQLEKSRLLSDRFSAERPKGSFSTLEIQRTEQGDSAMYLCASSRNPPGQGNSPLHFGNGTRLTVT.